This T cell receptor beta chain emerged from a study of CD8+ T cells in alopecia areata. This clone has only a few counts. Its target is unknown. J lost 4 bases, V lost 4 bases, and 8 bases had no gene match. There are 15 residues in the CDR3. Germline CDR1 SQVTM, CDR2 ANQGSEA. Isolated RNA was reverse transcribed into cDNA used as the sequencing template. Sequencing was performed with immunoSEQ multiplex PCR; in TCRdb, only in-frame clones are kept and a portion is missing. The table shows about 200,000 clones, with 50% to 65% occurring only once. Whole-study results and caveats: With patients, TCR sharing proved less clear than in mice, a difference possibly related to HLA. Resident alphabeta T-cell populations of normal skin are likewise subject to sequencing in scalp samples. Higher clonality was seen in lesional scalp than in normal scalp, especially in alopecia totalis/universalis.

The sequence was obtained from a human donor with alopecia areata. Specimen: CD4+ T cells sorted from blood, collected at week 0. The V gene is TRBV29-1, the J gene TRBJ2-5, with TRBD2 matching over 11 bases. The CDR3 loop reads CSVVKGLADRETQYF. CDR3 bases: TGCAGCGTTGTCAAGGGACTAGCGGATCGAGAGACCCAGTACTTC.